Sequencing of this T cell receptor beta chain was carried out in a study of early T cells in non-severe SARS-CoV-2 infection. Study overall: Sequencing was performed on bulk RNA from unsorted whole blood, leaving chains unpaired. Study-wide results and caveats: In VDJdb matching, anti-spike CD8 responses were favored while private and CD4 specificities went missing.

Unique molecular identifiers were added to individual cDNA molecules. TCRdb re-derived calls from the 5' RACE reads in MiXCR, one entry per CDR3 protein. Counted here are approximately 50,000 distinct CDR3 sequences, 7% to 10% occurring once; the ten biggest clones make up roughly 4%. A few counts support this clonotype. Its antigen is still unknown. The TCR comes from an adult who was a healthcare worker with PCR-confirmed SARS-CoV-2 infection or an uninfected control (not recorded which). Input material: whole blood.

The DNA of the CDR3 is TGTGCCAGCAGTGTCACAGCCGGGCGTAATTCACCCCTCCACTTT. Its protein product is CASSVTAGRNSPLHF. V is TRBV12-3 or TRBV12-4 and J is TRBJ1-6; D is ambiguous. The CDR3 extends over 15 amino acids. Trimming removed 5 bases at V and 6 bases at J, with 14 bases between.